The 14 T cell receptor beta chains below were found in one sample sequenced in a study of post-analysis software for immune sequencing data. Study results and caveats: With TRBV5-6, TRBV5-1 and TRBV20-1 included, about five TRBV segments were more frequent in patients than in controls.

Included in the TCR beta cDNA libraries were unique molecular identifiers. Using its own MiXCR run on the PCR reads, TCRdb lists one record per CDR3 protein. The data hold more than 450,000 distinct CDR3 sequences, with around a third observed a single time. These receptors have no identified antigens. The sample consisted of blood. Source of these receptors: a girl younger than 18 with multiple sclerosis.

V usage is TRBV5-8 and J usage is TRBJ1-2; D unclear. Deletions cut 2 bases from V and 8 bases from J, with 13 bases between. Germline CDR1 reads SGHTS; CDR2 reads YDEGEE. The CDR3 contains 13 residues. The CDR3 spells CASSFGETWGYTF. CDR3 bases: TGTGCCAGCAGCTTCGGGGAAACTTGGGGCTACACCTTC.

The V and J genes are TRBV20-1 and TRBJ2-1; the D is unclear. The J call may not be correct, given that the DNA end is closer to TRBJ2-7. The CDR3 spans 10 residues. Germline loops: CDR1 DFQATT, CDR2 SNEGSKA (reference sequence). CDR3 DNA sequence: TGCAGTGCTAGTTGCAATGAGCAGTACTTC. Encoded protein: CSASCNEQYF.

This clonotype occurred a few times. The CDR3 nucleotides read TGCAGTGCTAAGGGGGGGGCAGCAGATACGCAGTATTTT. Translating it yields CSAKGGAADTQYF. The rearrangement joins TRBV20-1 to TRBJ2-3, with D possibly matching TRBD2 (7 bases). Per germline, CDR1 DFQATT and CDR2 SNEGSKA (reference sequence). The CDR3 is 13 residues long. Trimming removed 4 bases from V and 4 bases from J, with 12 bases in between.

This CDR3 reads CSGDSTRTDTQYF. The CDR3 coding sequence is TGCTCGGGGGACAGTACTCGCACAGATACGCAGTATTTT. The chain carries TRBV20-1 and TRBJ2-3, with D perhaps TRBD1 (7 bases). CDR3 length: 13 amino acids. From germline, CDR1 is DFQATT and CDR2 SNEGSKA (reference sequence).

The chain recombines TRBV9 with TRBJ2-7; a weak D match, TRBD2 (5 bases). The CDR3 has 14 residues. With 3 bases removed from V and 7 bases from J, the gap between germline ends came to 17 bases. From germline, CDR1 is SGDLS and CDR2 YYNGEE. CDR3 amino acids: CASSARPLPGEQYF. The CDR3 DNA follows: TGTGCCAGCAGCGCACGGCCGCTACCGGGGGAGCAGTACTTC.

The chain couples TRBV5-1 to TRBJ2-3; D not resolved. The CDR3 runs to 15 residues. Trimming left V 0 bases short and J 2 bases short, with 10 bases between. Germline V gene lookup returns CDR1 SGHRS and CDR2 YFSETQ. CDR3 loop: CASSLDRTFTDTQYF. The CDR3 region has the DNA TGCGCCAGCAGCTTGGACAGAACATTCACAGATACGCAGTATTTT.

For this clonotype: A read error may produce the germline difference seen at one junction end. The CDR3 protein is CVSSQEGPGYIQYF. The CDR3 DNA reads TGTGTCAGCAGCCAGGAGGGGCCAGGGTACATTCAGTACTTC. The chain has TRBV5-6 and TRBJ2-4; the D gene is possibly TRBD2 (6 bases). The CDR3 has 14 amino acids. The germline V gene encodes CDR1 SGHDT and CDR2 YYEEEE.

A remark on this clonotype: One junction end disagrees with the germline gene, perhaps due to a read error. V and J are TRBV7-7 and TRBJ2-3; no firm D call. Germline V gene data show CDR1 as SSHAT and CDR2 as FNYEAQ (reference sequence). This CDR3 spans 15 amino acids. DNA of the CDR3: TGTGCTAGCAGCTTGGCTGGGTCAATGGGAGATACGCAGTATTTT. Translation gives CASSLAGSMGDTQYF.

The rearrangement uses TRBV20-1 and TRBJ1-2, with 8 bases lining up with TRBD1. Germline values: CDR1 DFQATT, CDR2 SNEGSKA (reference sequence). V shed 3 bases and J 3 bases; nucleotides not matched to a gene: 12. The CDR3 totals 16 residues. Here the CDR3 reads CSARHKGQDKYYGYTF. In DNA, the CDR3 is TGCAGTGCTAGGCACAAGGGACAGGATAAATACTATGGCTACACCTTC.

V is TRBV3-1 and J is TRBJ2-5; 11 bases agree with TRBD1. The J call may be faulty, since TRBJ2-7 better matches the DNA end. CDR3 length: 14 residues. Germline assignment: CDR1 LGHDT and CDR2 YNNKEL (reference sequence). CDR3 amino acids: CARTQRDRGSEQYF. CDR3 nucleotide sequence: TGTGCCAGGACCCAAAGGGACAGGGGGAGCGAGCAGTACTTC.

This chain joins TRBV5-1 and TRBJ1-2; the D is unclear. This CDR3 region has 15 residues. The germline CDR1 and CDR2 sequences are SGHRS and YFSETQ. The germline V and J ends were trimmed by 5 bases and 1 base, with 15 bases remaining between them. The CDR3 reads CASRGSWKDNYGYTF. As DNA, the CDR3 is TGCGCCAGCAGAGGAAGTTGGAAGGATAACTATGGCTACACCTTC.

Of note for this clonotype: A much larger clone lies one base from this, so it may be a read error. This CDR3 is CASSTGLLDSPLHF. CDR3 DNA sequence: TGTGCCAGTAGTACCGGACTATTGGATTCACCCCTCCACTTT. The chain combines TRBV19 with TRBJ1-6; D is unresolved. The CDR3 sequence is 14 residues long. Germline values: CDR1 LNHDA, CDR2 SQIVND (reference sequence). Trimming pared 4 bases from V and 8 bases from J, leaving 12 bases between.

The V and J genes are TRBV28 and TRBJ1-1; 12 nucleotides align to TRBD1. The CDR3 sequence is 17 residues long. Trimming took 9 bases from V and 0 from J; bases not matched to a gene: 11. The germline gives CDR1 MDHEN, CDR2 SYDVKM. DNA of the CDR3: TGTGCCAGTGAGACGGGGGGGACAGGGGGCATGAACACTGAAGCTTTCTTT. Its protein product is CASETGGTGGMNTEAFF.

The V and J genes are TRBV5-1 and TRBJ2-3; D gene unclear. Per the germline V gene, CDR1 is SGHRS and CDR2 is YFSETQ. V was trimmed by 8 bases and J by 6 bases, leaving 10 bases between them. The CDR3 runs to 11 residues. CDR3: CASLGEDTQYF. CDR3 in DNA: TGCGCCAGTCTAGGTGAGGATACGCAGTATTTT.